The T cell receptor (beta chain) described here comes from a study of OX40 agonist ivuxolimab in advanced cancers. Germline V gene lookup returns CDR1 SGHAT and CDR2 FQNNGV. CDR3 length: 13 residues. The germline V and J ends were trimmed by 1 base and 2 bases, with 5 bases remaining between them. Produced via immunoSEQ multiplex PCR; TCRdb's table is partial and in-frame only. The sample lists 100,000 to 120,000 clones; roughly 90% were seen once. In the case of this clone: Its matching antigen is unknown.

Autoimmune disease history or systemic immunosuppression was exclusionary. Notes on the study in general: On average, a greater number of expanded clones characterised CD8+ T cells relative to CD4+. Blood T cells, both CD4+ and CD8+, expanded clonally by week 6 at 0.1 to 3.0 mg/kg.

Here the sequenced sample was CD4+ or CD8+ T cells sorted from blood, taken in a trial of the OX40 agonist ivuxolimab. The chain carries TRBV11-2 and TRBJ1-2; D is perhaps TRBD1 (5 bases). The receptor's source is an adult with an advanced solid tumor such as melanoma, head and neck, liver or kidney cancer. The CDR3: CASSLAGNYGYTF. The CDR3 DNA reads TGTGCCAGCAGCTTAGCAGGGAACTATGGCTACACCTTC.